The 3 T cell receptor beta chains given below trace back to one sample, sequenced in a study of control samples from healthy donors and cancer patients. Some clones are missing from TCRdb's copy, which holds only in-frame ones; the method was immunoSEQ multiplex PCR. The table lists about 140,000 clones, about 90% of them singletons. Sequencing was done on a sample of blood. These receptors all come from a man between 18 and 35 years old in good health.

The gene calls are TRBV28 and TRBJ2-6; D is perhaps TRBD1 or TRBD2 (6 bases each). This CDR3 is 19 amino acids long. Germline CDR1 and CDR2: MDHEN and SYDVKM. Trimming removed 7 bases at V and 0 bases at J, with 22 bases between. The DNA for the CDR3 is TGTGCCAGCAATTCCTTAAAAGGGGGGATTCCCTCTGGGGCCAACGTCCTGACTTTC. Translating it yields CASNSLKGGIPSGANVLTF.

The V call is TRBV19, the J call TRBJ2-1; TRBD2 matches 7 bases. Trimming took 9 bases from V and 0 from J; bases not matched to a gene: 5. The CDR3 is 14 residues long. CDR1 and CDR2 from the germline V gene are LNHDA and SQIVND (reference sequence). The CDR3 nucleotides read TGTGCCAGCCGGACGGGGGGCTCCTACAATGAGCAGTTCTTC. Protein product: CASRTGGSYNEQFF.

V and J are TRBV5-1 and TRBJ1-2; D may be TRBD1 (6 bases). This CDR3 has 12 amino acids. The V gene lost 6 bases and the J gene lost 5 bases, with 11 bases spanning the gap. The V gene's germline CDR1 is SGHRS and CDR2 YFSETQ. The CDR3 loop is CASTRTDYGYTF. For the CDR3, the DNA is TGCGCCAGCACCCGGACAGATTATGGCTACACCTTC. The full variable domain, rest sourced from reference TRBV5-1 and TRBJ1-2, is KAGVTQTPRYLIKTRGQQVTLSCSPISGHRSVSWYQQTPGQGLQFLFEYFSETQRNKGNFPGRFSGRQFSNSRSEMNVSTLELGDSALYLCASTRTDYGYTFGSGTRLTVV.